This TCR beta chain is drawn from a study of blood T cell repertoires in COVID-19. The wider study: Sample material is recorded as cDNA or gDNA derived from T cells, B-cell-depleted T cells, or PBMCs.

The V gene's germline CDR1 is MNHEY and CDR2 SVGEGT. V was pared by 1 base and J by 0 bases, with 6 bases between. This CDR3 region has 14 residues. Per the original methods: For nucleated cells, counts were estimated from reference gene primer amplification. The table came from immunoSEQ multiplex PCR; TCRdb's copy has only in-frame clones and leaves some out. V, J and clone size were drawn from that table, and D and trimming were deduced from the DNA. The sample consists of 70,000 to 95,000 clones, roughly 90% of them appearing once. The source of this sequence is a man between 65 and 79 years old with active or convalescent COVID-19. Material: peripheral blood. The chain recombines TRBV6-2 or TRBV6-3 with TRBJ2-5; no firm D call. CDR3: CASSYFSDQETQYF. Here the CDR3 DNA reads TGTGCCAGCAGTTACTTTTCAGACCAAGAGACCCAGTACTTC.